This T cell receptor beta chain was retrieved from a study of CD8+ T cells in alopecia areata. Study in general: It was 6 to 18 months of tofacitinib, and then there were 6 months off drug. Whole-study results and caveats: Sharing of TCR sequences between patients (possibly for HLA-related reasons) was less clear than in mice.

For this clone: Its antigen is unidentified.

Cell sorting on a FACSAria was used to separate CD4+ and CD8+ T cells from the PBMCs. Following extraction, RNA underwent reverse transcription to cDNA, which served as the sequencing template. The data were produced by immunoSEQ multiplex PCR, yet TCRdb's version contains in-frame clones alone and is incomplete. The sample has hundreds of thousands of clones, less than 80% seen once. Sequencing was performed on CD4+ T cells sorted from blood, taken at week 0. This receptor was taken from a human donor with alopecia areata.

The CDR3 bases are TGTGCCAGCTCACCCCAGTCAGGCGCCATATATTTT. Its protein is CASSPQSGAIYF. The J gene is TRBJ1-3, the V gene TRBV28; no reliable D call. The CDR3 length is 12 residues. Between the trimmed V and J ends, which lost 8 bases and 11 bases, there was a span of 16 bases. Germline CDR1 MDHEN, CDR2 SYDVKM.